These T cell receptor beta chains were read from a single sample in a study of T cells after yellow fever vaccination. TCRdb analysed the 5' RACE reads with MiXCR anew, one entry per CDR3 protein. This sample has about 320,000 distinct CDR3 sequences, with around 4.5% found just once. This sample comprised PBMCs, obtained 15 days after the yellow fever booster vaccination. The receptors derive from a man between 18 and 29 years old who received the YFV17D yellow fever vaccine. Each CDR3 is given with its conserved first and last residue. The D gene is left open where the match is weak. Clone size, where shown, is once, few, many, or a class for clones that have expanded.

-	15	TRBJ2-3	TRBD2	TRBV6-5	CASSSAGLSTDTQYF	TGTGCCAGCAGTTCAGCGGGACTTAGCACAGATACGCAGTATTTT
many	15	TRBJ2-3	TRBD2	TRBV20-1	CSELAAGGMPDTQYF	TGCAGTGAGCTGGCCGCGGGGGGGATGCCAGATACGCAGTATTTT
many	13	TRBJ1-2	-	TRBV4-2	CASSHPGTYGYTF	TGTGCCAGCAGCCACCCCGGGACATATGGCTACACCTTC
many	14	TRBJ1-5	-	TRBV19	CASSSGGGNQPQHF	TGTGCCAGTAGTTCTGGGGGCGGCAATCAGCCCCAGCATTTT
-	14	TRBJ2-7	-	TRBV3-1	CASSQDFFPYEQYF	TGTGCCAGCAGCCAAGACTTCTTTCCCTACGAGCAGTACTTC
many	13	TRBJ1-2	-	TRBV5-1	CASSLGSNYGYTF	TGTGCCAGCAGCTTAGGGTCTAACTATGGCTACACCTTC
few	15	TRBJ1-5	-	TRBV27	CASSPLVGTRQPQHF	TGTGCCAGCAGTCCCCTCGTGGGGACGAGACAGCCCCAGCATTTT
many	15	TRBJ1-5	TRBD1	TRBV11-3	CASSLGTAINQPQHF	TGTGCCAGCAGTCTCGGGACAGCCATTAATCAGCCCCAGCATTTT
-	16	TRBJ2-7	-	TRBV11-2	CASSLDRAGVSYEQYF	TGTGCCAGCAGCTTAGATCGCGCAGGGGTCTCCTACGAGCAGTACTTC
-	14	TRBJ1-2	-	TRBV4-3	CASSQVRGLDGYTF	TGCGCCAGCAGCCAAGTTCGGGGGCTGGATGGCTACACCTTC
few	18	TRBJ1-5	TRBD1	TRBV12-3/TRBV12-4	CASSPRDWGQRRNQPQHF	TGTGCCAGCAGCCCCCGCGATTGGGGACAGAGACGCAATCAGCCCCAGCATTTT
-	14	TRBJ2-3	-	TRBV9	CASGTTYPTDTQYF	TGTGCCAGCGGTACTACATACCCCACAGATACGCAGTATTTT